This T cell receptor beta chain is from a study of a mutant IDH1 vaccine in newly diagnosed glioma. Whole-study context: Pretreatment consisted of radiotherapy, temozolomide, or both, with most receiving both.

The V gene's germline CDR1 is ENHRY and CDR2 SYGVKD. The V and J ends lost 2 bases and 4 bases respectively, with 12 bases between them. CDR3 size: 14 residues. Indicated time point: week 35, safety follow-up. The investigators gave 300 ug of mutant IDH1 20-mer peptide in each vaccine dose, together with topical imiquimod. Assay: immunoSEQ multiplex PCR; the TCRdb copy retains only in-frame clones and omits some. The sample includes about 60,000 clones, roughly 79% of them seen just once. Study-level results: Evidence of vaccine-induced immune responses was documented in around 93% of patients.

Comments on this clone: What it recognizes is unknown.

This clonotype was obtained from a man aged 40-49 years with glioma. This chain joins TRBV10-3 and TRBJ2-7; D may be TRBD1 (7 bases). Here the sequenced sample was PBMCs, taken from a glioma patient whose treatment included an IDH1 peptide vaccine. The CDR3 nucleotides read TGTGCCATCAGTGAGCCGACAGGGAGGTACGAGCAGTACTTC. It translates to CAISEPTGRYEQYF.